Listed below are T cell receptor beta chains from one sample, sequenced in a study of T cell changes during pregnancy in multiple sclerosis. Sequenced by immunoSEQ multiplex PCR; TCRdb stores in-frame clones only, minus some. This repertoire shows tens of thousands of clones, approximately 96% found once; its top ten account for approximately 2.5%. The starting material was CD8+ T cells from peripheral blood mononuclear cells, obtained after pregnancy. The receptors originated from a female donor with multiple sclerosis, enrolled in a pregnancy study. The CDR3 runs from the conserved cysteine through the conserved F or W. Fields, in order: CDR3 protein, CDR3 DNA, clone size, J gene, V gene, D gene. The D gene is left open where the match is weak. Size values are once, few and many counts, or a class for expanded clones, and some rows have none.

CAWSERARDEKLFF	TGTGCCTGGAGTGAGCGGGCTCGGGATGAAAAACTGTTTTTT	NA	TRBJ1-4	TRBV30	NA
CASSLRGGTGELFF	TGTGCCAGCAGCTTGAGGGGGGGCACCGGGGAGCTGTTTTTT	NA	TRBJ2-2	TRBV5-4	NA
CASSDLGPGRSQFF	TGTGCCAGCAGTGATTTGGGGCCTGGACGGTCGCAGTTCTTC	NA	TRBJ2-1	TRBV2	NA
CASSLSGGAGNQPQHF	TGTGCCAGCAGTTTATCTGGGGGCGCGGGCAATCAGCCCCAGCATTTT	NA	TRBJ1-5	TRBV27	NA
CASSEGTGTIYEQYF	TGTGCCAGCAGTGAAGGGACAGGGACCATCTACGAGCAGTACTTC	NA	TRBJ2-7	TRBV6-1	TRBD1
CASSALAGEETQYF	TGTGCCAGCAGCGCCCTAGCGGGAGAAGAGACCCAGTACTTC	NA	TRBJ2-5	TRBV5-4	TRBD2
CASSISRDLYNEQFF	TGTGCCAGTAGTATAAGCAGGGATCTCTACAATGAGCAGTTCTTC	NA	TRBJ2-1	TRBV19	NA
CASSFGGTYGQYF	TGTGCCAGCAGCTTCGGGGGGACGTACGGGCAGTACTTC	NA	TRBJ2-7	TRBV13	TRBD2
CASSYMRNTGELFF	TGTGCCAGCAGTTATATGCGAAACACCGGGGAGCTGTTTTTT	NA	TRBJ2-2	TRBV27	NA
CASSPREGPRGLYGYTF	TGCGCCAGCAGCCCTAGAGAGGGGCCCAGGGGCCTCTATGGCTACACCTTC	NA	TRBJ1-2	TRBV4-1	NA
CASSSLGASTNEKLFF	TGTGCCAGCAGCTCCCTAGGCGCCTCAACTAATGAAAAACTGTTTTTT	NA	TRBJ1-4	TRBV7-9	NA
CASRLLAEGGDTQYF	TGTGCCAGCAGATTACTAGCGGAAGGAGGGGATACGCAGTATTTT	NA	TRBJ2-3	TRBV7-9	TRBD2
CASSHETGTYEQYF	TGTGCCAGCAGTCATGAGACAGGGACCTACGAGCAGTACTTC	NA	TRBJ2-7	TRBV6-5	TRBD1
CASSIDSPPSYNEQFF	TGTGCCAGTAGTATAGATAGTCCCCCCTCATACAATGAGCAGTTCTTC	NA	TRBJ2-1	TRBV19	NA
CASSAGTSGSWETQYF	TGTGCCAGCAGCGCCGGGACTAGCGGGAGTTGGGAGACCCAGTACTTC	NA	TRBJ2-5	TRBV9	TRBD2
CASSLGGGAATQYF	TGTGCCAGCAGCTTGGGGGGCGGGGCGGCTACGCAGTATTTT	NA	TRBJ2-3	TRBV5-6	NA
CASSLGGENTEAFF	TGTGCCAGCAGCTTAGGGGGGGAGAACACTGAAGCTTTCTTT	NA	TRBJ1-1	TRBV7-6	NA
CASSLDANEQYF	TGTGCCAGCAGCTTAGATGCTAACGAGCAGTACTTC	NA	TRBJ2-7	TRBV11-2	NA
CASSPTGRSSYEQYF	TGTGCCAGCAGTCCGACAGGCCGAAGCTCCTACGAGCAGTACTTC	NA	TRBJ2-7	TRBV27	NA
CASGGGASWNEQYF	TGTGCCAGCGGAGGGGGCGCTTCGTGGAACGAGCAGTACTTC	NA	TRBJ2-7	TRBV7-6	NA
CASSDTGFGEQYF	TGCGCCAGCAGTGACACAGGGTTCGGCGAGCAGTACTTC	NA	TRBJ2-7	TRBV10-2	NA
CASSYSDSDQPQHF	TGTGCCAGCAGTTACTCGGACAGCGATCAGCCCCAGCATTTT	NA	TRBJ1-5	TRBV6-6	NA
CASSLGGNGQPQHF	TGTGCCAGCAGTTTAGGAGGCAACGGTCAGCCCCAGCATTTT	NA	TRBJ1-5	TRBV27	NA
CASSLVGSLAGPHEQFF	TGTGCCAGCAGCTTAGTGGGTTCGCTAGCGGGACCCCATGAGCAGTTCTTC	NA	TRBJ2-1	TRBV7-6	TRBD2
CASSLPGLAGEGSYEQYF	TGTGCCAGCAGCCTACCGGGACTAGCGGGAGAGGGGTCCTACGAGCAGTACTTC	NA	TRBJ2-7	TRBV13	TRBD2
CASSLEQGIKGYTF	TGCGCCAGCAGCTTGGAACAGGGTATTAAGGGCTACACCTTC	NA	TRBJ1-2	TRBV5-1	NA
CASEDSNREQYF	TGTGCCAGCGAAGACAGTAATCGGGAGCAGTACTTC	NA	TRBJ2-7	TRBV6-1	NA
CAWSPRGLPHNEQFF	TGTGCCTGGAGCCCCCGGGGGTTGCCCCACAATGAGCAGTTCTTC	NA	TRBJ2-1	TRBV30	NA
CSVAPGDRPYEQYF	TGCAGCGTGGCCCCTGGAGATCGGCCCTACGAGCAGTACTTC	NA	TRBJ2-7	TRBV29-1	NA
CASSLSPSGNGYEQYF	TGTGCCAGCAGTTTATCCCCTAGCGGGAACGGCTACGAGCAGTACTTC	NA	TRBJ2-7	TRBV27	TRBD2
CASSRRDRPYEQYF	TGTGCCAGCAGCCGAAGGGACAGACCCTACGAGCAGTACTTC	once	TRBJ2-7	TRBV7-9	TRBD1
CASSPLNPGENTEAFF	TGTGCCAGCTCACCACTAAACCCAGGGGAGAACACTGAAGCTTTCTTT	once	TRBJ1-1	TRBV18	NA